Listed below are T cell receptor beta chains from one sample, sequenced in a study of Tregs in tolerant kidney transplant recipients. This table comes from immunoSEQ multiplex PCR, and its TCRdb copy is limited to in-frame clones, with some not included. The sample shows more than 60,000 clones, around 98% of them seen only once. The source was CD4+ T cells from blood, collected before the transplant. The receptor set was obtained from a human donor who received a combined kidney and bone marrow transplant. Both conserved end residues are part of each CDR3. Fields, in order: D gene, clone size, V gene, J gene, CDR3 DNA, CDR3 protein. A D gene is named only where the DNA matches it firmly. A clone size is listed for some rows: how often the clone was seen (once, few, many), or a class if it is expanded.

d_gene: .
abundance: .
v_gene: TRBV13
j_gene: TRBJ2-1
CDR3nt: TGTGCCAGCAGTACTAGGAGGCCCTACAATGAGCAGTTCTTC
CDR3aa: CASSTRRPYNEQFF

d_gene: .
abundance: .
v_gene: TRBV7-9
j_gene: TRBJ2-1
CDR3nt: TGTGCCAGCAGCCCCTGGGGACATAGGCAGTTCTTC
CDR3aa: CASSPWGHRQFF

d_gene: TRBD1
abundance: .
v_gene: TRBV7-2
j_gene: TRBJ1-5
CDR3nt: TGTGCCAGCAGCCTAAAAACAGGGGGCCAACAGCCCCAGCATTTT
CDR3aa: CASSLKTGGQQPQHF

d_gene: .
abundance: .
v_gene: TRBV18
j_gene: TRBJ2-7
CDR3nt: TGTGCCAGCTCACCACCAGACAGCCCCTACGAGCAGTACTTC
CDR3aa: CASSPPDSPYEQYF

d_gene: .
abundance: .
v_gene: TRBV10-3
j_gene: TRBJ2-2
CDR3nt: TGTGCCATCAGTGAGATTTTAGGGGAGCTGTTTTTT
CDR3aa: CAISEILGELFF

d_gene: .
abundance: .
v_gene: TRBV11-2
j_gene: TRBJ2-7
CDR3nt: TGTGCCAGCAGCTCCCTATCCTACGAGCAGTACTTC
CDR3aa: CASSSLSYEQYF

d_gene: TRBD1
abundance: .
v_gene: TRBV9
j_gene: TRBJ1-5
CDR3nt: TGTGCCAGCAGCGTTACAGTGGGACAGGGTCAGCCCCAGCATTTT
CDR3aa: CASSVTVGQGQPQHF

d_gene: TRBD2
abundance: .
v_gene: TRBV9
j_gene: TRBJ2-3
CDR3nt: TGTGCCAGCAGCCCATGGGGGGGTTTGAAGGAAACGCAGTATTTT
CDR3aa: CASSPWGGLKETQYF

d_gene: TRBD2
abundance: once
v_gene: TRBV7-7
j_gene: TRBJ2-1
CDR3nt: TGTGCCAGCAGCTCAGGGACTAGCGGGAATGAGCAGTTCTTC
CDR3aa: CASSSGTSGNEQFF

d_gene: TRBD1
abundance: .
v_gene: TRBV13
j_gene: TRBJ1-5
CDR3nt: TGTGCCAGCAGCTTAAGGCGCGGGACAGGTGTCTATCAGCCCCAGCATTTT
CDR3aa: CASSLRRGTGVYQPQHF

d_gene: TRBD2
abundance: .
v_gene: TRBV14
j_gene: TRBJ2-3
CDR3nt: TGTGCCAGCAGCCGACTCCCTAGGCGGGGGGGTTCGGATACGCAGTATTTT
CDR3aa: CASSRLPRRGGSDTQYF

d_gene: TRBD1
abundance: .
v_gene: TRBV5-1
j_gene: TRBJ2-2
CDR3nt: TGCGCCAGCAGCTTAACGACAGGGGGCGAAGCCGGGGAGCTGTTTTTT
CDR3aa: CASSLTTGGEAGELFF

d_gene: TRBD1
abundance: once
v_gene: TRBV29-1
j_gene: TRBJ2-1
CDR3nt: TGCAGCGTTGATTACAGGGGAAATGAGCAGTTCTTC
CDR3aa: CSVDYRGNEQFF

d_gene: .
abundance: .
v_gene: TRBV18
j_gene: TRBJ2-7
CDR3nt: TGTGCCAGCTCACAAACTAGGGTAAACGAGCAGTACTTC
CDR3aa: CASSQTRVNEQYF

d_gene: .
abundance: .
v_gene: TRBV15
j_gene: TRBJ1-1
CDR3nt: TGTGCCACCAGCAGGGGGGCGAACACTGAAGCTTTCTTT
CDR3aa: CATSRGANTEAFF

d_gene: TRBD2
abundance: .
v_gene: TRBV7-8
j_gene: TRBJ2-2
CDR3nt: TGTGCCAGCAGCCCACGACTAGCGGGAGACACCGGGGAGCTGTTTTTT
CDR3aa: CASSPRLAGDTGELFF

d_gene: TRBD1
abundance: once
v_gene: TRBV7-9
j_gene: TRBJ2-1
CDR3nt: TGTGCCAGCAGCATACCGGACTCGACAGGGGATGAGCAGTTCTTC
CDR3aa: CASSIPDSTGDEQFF

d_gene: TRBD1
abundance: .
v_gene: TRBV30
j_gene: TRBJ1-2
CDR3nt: TGTGCCTGGAGTAACTATCCGGGACAGTCCTATGGCTACACCTTC
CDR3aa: CAWSNYPGQSYGYTF

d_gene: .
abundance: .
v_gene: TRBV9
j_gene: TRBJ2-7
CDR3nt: TGTGCCAGCAGCGTGCGGAGCTTACCCTACGAGCAGTACTTC
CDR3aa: CASSVRSLPYEQYF

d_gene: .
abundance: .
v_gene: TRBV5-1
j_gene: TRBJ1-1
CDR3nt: TGCGCCAGCAGCTTACAGGGAAGGCTGAACACTGAAGCTTTCTTT
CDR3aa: CASSLQGRLNTEAFF

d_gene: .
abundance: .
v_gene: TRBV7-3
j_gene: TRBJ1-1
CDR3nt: TGTGCCAGCAGACAACAGATGAACACTGAAGCTTTCTTT
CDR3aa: CASRQQMNTEAFF

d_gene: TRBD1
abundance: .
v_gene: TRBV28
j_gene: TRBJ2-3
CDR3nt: TGTGCCAGCAGAACGGACAGGGAGGCGACGCAGTATTTT
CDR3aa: CASRTDREATQYF

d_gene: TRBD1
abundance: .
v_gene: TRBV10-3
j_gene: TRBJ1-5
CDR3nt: TGTGCCATCAGCGACGACAGGGGGTATAATCAGCCCCAGCATTTT
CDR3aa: CAISDDRGYNQPQHF

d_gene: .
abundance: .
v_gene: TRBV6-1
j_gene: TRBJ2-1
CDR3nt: TGTGCCAGCAGAGCCTCCGGGACACATGAGCAGTTCTTC
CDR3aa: CASRASGTHEQFF

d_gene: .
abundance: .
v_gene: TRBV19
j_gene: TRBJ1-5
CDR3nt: TGTGCCAGTAGTATCTCGTCCGCAGTCATCAATCAGCCCCAGCATTTT
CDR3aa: CASSISSAVINQPQHF

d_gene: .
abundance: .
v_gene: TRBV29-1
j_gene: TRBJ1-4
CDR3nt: TGCAGTGGCCGAGGAGCTAATGAAAAACTGTTTTTT
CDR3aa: CSGRGANEKLFF